The 28 T cell receptor beta chains below come from one sample, sequenced in a study of T cells in tuberculosis. Produced via immunoSEQ multiplex PCR; TCRdb's table is partial and in-frame only. In the table there are roughly 28,000 clones, approximately 95% of which are singletons. The sequencing sample was made of PBMCs. The receptors originated from a donor aged 10-29 years with latent tuberculosis or without tuberculosis infection.

This clone was seen just once. The chain recombines TRBV4-1 with TRBJ2-1; 15 nucleotides agree with TRBD2. Germline CDR1 MGHRA, CDR2 YSYEKL. The CDR3 consists of 16 residues. After removal of 4 bases from V and 9 bases from J, the junction contained 7 bases not matched to a gene. The CDR3 sequence: CASSLRTSGGGSEQFF. DNA of the CDR3: TGCGCCAGCAGCCTACGGACTAGCGGGGGGGGATCTGAGCAGTTCTTC.

This chain connects TRBV30 to TRBJ2-7; 7 bases are a match to TRBD2. V lost 0 bases and J lost 2; bases outside the gene matches: 10. The germline gives CDR1 GTSNPN, CDR2 SVGIG (reference sequence). The CDR3 length is 16 residues. The CDR3 region has the DNA TGTGCCTGGAGTGTAATTTCGCTAGCGGAGCCCTACGAGCAGTACTTC. Residues: CAWSVISLAEPYEQYF.

This clone has a single count. V is TRBV2 and J is TRBJ2-1; D perhaps matches TRBD2 (6 bases). V shed 6 bases and J shed 12 bases, with 24 bases lying between them. Germline-derived CDR1 and CDR2 are SNHLY and FYNNEI. The CDR3 sequence is 15 residues long. The CDR3: CASRIIYRDSGGQFF. The CDR3 nucleotides are TGTGCCAGCAGAATCATCTACCGGGACTCCGGTGGGCAGTTCTTC. The complete variable domain, with remaining parts taken from reference TRBV2 and TRBJ2-1, reads EPEVTQTPSHQVTQMGQEVILRCVPISNHLYFYWYRQILGQKVEFLVSFYNNEISEKSEIFDDQFSVERPDGSNFTLKIRSTKLEDSAMYFCASRIIYRDSGGQFFGPGTRLTVL.

V and J are TRBV27 and TRBJ1-2, with D unclear. Germline assignment: CDR1 MNHEY and CDR2 SMNVEV (reference sequence). V was shortened by 2 bases and J by 4 bases, with 8 bases between the two germline ends. This CDR3 contains 13 residues. In DNA form, the CDR3 reads TGTGCCAGCAGTTTAAATCGGGGCTATGGCTACACCTTC. Protein: CASSLNRGYGYTF.

The chain employs TRBV5-1 and TRBJ2-2; TRBD2 matches 9 bases. The V segment lost 2 bases and the J segment 6 bases; nucleotides outside the gene matches: 8. Germline CDR1 and CDR2: SGHRS and YFSETQ. CDR3 length: 16 residues. CDR3 protein: CASSFSAAGGSGELFF. The DNA for the CDR3 is TGCGCCAGCAGCTTTTCGGCAGCGGGGGGTTCCGGGGAGCTGTTTTTT.

This clone was detected once. The rearrangement links TRBV2 to TRBJ2-1; perhaps TRBD2 as D (5 bases). The length of the CDR3 is 15 residues. V lost 7 bases to trimming and J lost 4 bases, with 17 bases between them. Germline values: CDR1 SNHLY, CDR2 FYNNEI. CDR3 DNA: TGTGCCAGCACGTCGTATACCGGGGTTTACAATGAGCAGTTCTTC. Its translation: CASTSYTGVYNEQFF.

This chain links TRBV28 with TRBJ2-4; 9 bases align to TRBD2. The CDR3 totals 16 residues. The V gene's germline CDR1 is MDHEN and CDR2 SYDVKM. J gave up 5 bases and V 3 bases, and 8 bases lay outside the gene matches. The CDR3: CASSLAGGGHENIQYF. The DNA of the CDR3 is TGTGCCAGCAGTTTGGCGGGAGGGGGGCATGAAAACATTCAGTACTTC.

The chain joins TRBV10-3 to TRBJ2-2, with D uncertain. This CDR3 has 14 amino acids. Trimming removed 0 bases at V and 6 bases at J, with 8 bases between. CDR1 ENHRY and CDR2 SYGVKD come from the germline V gene. The CDR3 is CAISESKRPGELFF. CDR3 in DNA: TGTGCCATCAGTGAGTCGAAGCGACCCGGGGAGCTGTTTTTT.

The rearrangement joins TRBV5-1 to TRBJ2-7; 8 positions match TRBD1. This CDR3 has 14 amino acids. Germline V gene data show CDR1 as SGHRS and CDR2 as YFSETQ. V shed 7 bases, J shed 1 base, and the junction held 7 bases outside the gene matches. The CDR3 region is CASGLRGPSYEQYF. For the CDR3, the DNA is TGCGCCAGCGGGCTCAGGGGGCCATCCTACGAGCAGTACTTC.

CDR3 coding DNA: TGTGCCAGCAGCTTGGGACAGATCACTGAAGCTTTCTTT. It translates to CASSLGQITEAFF. The rearrangement joins TRBV11-2 to TRBJ1-1, with 7 bases fitting TRBD1. This CDR3 comprises 13 residues. J was trimmed by 4 bases and V by 3 bases; bases with no gene match: 2. Germline V CDR1 and CDR2: SGHAT, FQNNGV.

This chain connects TRBV19 to TRBJ2-7; TRBD2 matches at 11 bases. CDR3 length: 11 residues. CDR1 and CDR2 from the germline V gene are LNHDA and SQIVND (reference sequence). This chain's CDR3 is CATSGEYEQYF. CDR3 DNA: TGTGCGACTAGCGGGGAATACGAGCAGTACTTC.

In this sample, this clone turned up a few times. The chain carries TRBV27 and TRBJ2-1; 7 positions match TRBD2. This CDR3 contains 15 residues. The J segment lost 0 bases and the V segment lost 6 bases, leaving 5 bases of the junction unmatched. Germline-derived CDR1 and CDR2 are MNHEY and SMNVEV (reference sequence). CDR3 sequence reads: CASRVGGISYNEQFF. The CDR3 bases are TGTGCCAGCAGGGTGGGGGGGATCTCCTACAATGAGCAGTTCTTC.

The chain joins TRBV4-3 to TRBJ2-2; 9 bases map to TRBD2. This CDR3 region has 16 residues. Germline CDR1 reads LGHNA; CDR2 reads YSLEER. With 0 bases clipped from V and 7 bases from J, the junction kept 6 bases outside the gene matches. The CDR3 region has the DNA TGCGCCAGCAGCCAAGACGGCGGGGGGGCGATCGGGGAGCTGTTTTTT. This encodes CASSQDGGGAIGELFF.

J is TRBJ2-7 and V is TRBV4-2; 8 positions agree with TRBD2. Trimming cost V 0 bases and J 5 bases; bases outside gene matches: 9. Per germline, CDR1 LGHNA and CDR2 YNFKEQ. The CDR3 has 16 amino acids. This CDR3 reads CASSQDLTGGPDEQYF. The CDR3 coding sequence is TGTGCCAGCAGCCAAGATCTTACGGGGGGGCCCGACGAGCAGTACTTC.

The CDR3 DNA sequence: TGTGCCAGCAGTTACCTGGGTAGCGGGAGTTGGGATACGCAGTATTTT. Translated: CASSYLGSGSWDTQYF. This chain connects TRBV6-5 to TRBJ2-3, with 9 bases aligning to TRBD2. Germline values: CDR1 MNHEY, CDR2 SVGAGI. The ends lost 2 bases at V and 6 bases at J; junction bases unmatched: 9. The CDR3 is 16 amino acids.

The V gene is TRBV7-9, the J gene TRBJ2-1; D might be TRBD2 (6 bases). V shed 5 bases and J shed 6 bases, with 11 bases lying between them. Germline CDR1 and CDR2: SEHNR and FQNEAQ (reference sequence). This CDR3 has 13 amino acids. CDR3 sequence reads: CASSGLRFNEQFF. In DNA, the CDR3 is TGTGCCAGCAGCGGACTAAGGTTCAATGAGCAGTTCTTC.

V usage is TRBV30 and J usage is TRBJ1-4; D call uncertain. The CDR3 spans 12 residues. Germline V gives CDR1 GTSNPN, CDR2 SVGIG (reference sequence). The V gene lost 2 bases and the J gene lost 7 bases, with 8 bases spanning the gap. DNA for the CDR3: TGTGCCTGGAGTACGCGTGGTGAAAAACTGTTTTTT. It translates to CAWSTRGEKLFF.

The chain combines TRBV29-1 with TRBJ1-2, with 9 bases fitting TRBD1. With 2 bases clipped from V and 7 bases from J, the junction kept 14 bases outside the gene matches. Per the germline V gene, CDR1 is SQVTM and CDR2 is ANQGSEA. The CDR3 extends over 16 amino acids. CDR3 amino acids: CSVEIGTGGRMGGYTF. The CDR3, as DNA: TGCAGCGTTGAAATCGGTACAGGGGGCCGGATGGGTGGCTACACCTTC. Variable domain in full (rest from reference TRBV29-1 and TRBJ1-2): SAVISQKPSRDICQRGTSLTIQCQVDSQVTMMFWYRQQPGQSLTLIATANQGSEATYESGFVIDKFPISRPNLTFSTLTVSNMSPEDSSIYLCSVEIGTGGRMGGYTFGSGTRLTVV.

The rearrangement uses TRBV5-6 and TRBJ2-7, with TRBD1 identical over 10 bases. CDR1 and CDR2 (germline): SGHDT, YYEEEE. The CDR3 extends over 14 amino acids. V was clipped by 3 bases and J by 8 bases; unmatched bases: 8. CDR3 sequence reads: CASSSGQGEVKQYF. In DNA form, the CDR3 reads TGTGCCAGCAGCTCCGGACAGGGGGAGGTGAAGCAGTACTTC.

The V call is TRBV6-1, the J call TRBJ1-5, with D perhaps matching TRBD1 (6 bases). CDR1 MNHNS and CDR2 SASEGT come from the germline V gene. CDR3 length: 15 residues. Between the trimmed V and J ends, which lost 6 bases and 0 bases, there was a span of 12 bases. DNA for the CDR3: TGTGCCAGCAGCCCGGGACACCTTAGCAATCAGCCCCAGCATTTT. Amino acids: CASSPGHLSNQPQHF.

The chain combines TRBV21-1 with TRBJ2-7; whether TRBD2, the table's D call, matches the DNA was not checked. TRBV21-1 is tagged as a pseudogene. The CDR3 has 16 residues. The CDR3 DNA reads as TGTGCCAGCAGCCTAAAGAGGAGGGGTAATCGATACGAGCAGTACTTC. As protein: CASSLKRRGNRYEQYF.

This clone has just one count. The rearrangement joins TRBV21-1 to TRBJ1-2; the D segment call TRBD1 is taken from the table without a DNA check. TRBV21-1 is listed as a pseudogene. This CDR3 comprises 13 residues. The CDR3 nucleotides are TGTGCCAGCAGCAAAGTACAGGGCTATGGCTACACCTTC. This sequence encodes CASSKVQGYGYTF.

This clone was counted once. The chain uses TRBV7-9 and TRBJ2-1; D is uncertain. Germline V gives CDR1 SEHNR, CDR2 FQNEAQ (reference sequence). This CDR3 contains 19 residues. Trimming took 2 bases from V and 3 from J, leaving 23 bases between them. CDR3 protein: CASSLPSLLTLLNYNEQFF. Written as DNA, the CDR3 is TGTGCCAGCAGCTTACCCAGCCTACTAACCCTCCTAAACTACAATGAGCAGTTCTTC.

V gene TRBV9 combines with J gene TRBJ1-2, with TRBD1 matching over 9 bases. Trimming took 3 bases from V and 10 from J; bases not matched to a gene: 16. There are 16 residues in the CDR3. Germline CDR1 reads SGDLS; CDR2 reads YYNGEE. CDR3 bases: TGTGCCAGCAGCGCTGGGACAGGGACACCGAGGAGTGACTACACCTTC. This encodes CASSAGTGTPRSDYTF.

The sample holds one count of this clone. This rearrangement joins TRBV4-2 to TRBJ1-2; a possible D gene is TRBD1 (5 bases). The CDR3 has 13 residues. V was clipped by 0 bases and J by 7 bases, with 9 bases between them. Germline V lookup: CDR1 LGHNA, CDR2 YNFKEQ. CDR3 in DNA: TGTGCCAGCAGCCAAGAAAACGGGGGTGGCTACACCTTC. Translation gives CASSQENGGGYTF.

The gene calls are TRBV2 and TRBJ1-1; no clear D. The V end lost 6 bases, the J end lost 0 bases, and 8 bases lay between the germline ends. Germline CDR1 and CDR2: SNHLY and FYNNEI. The CDR3 spans 13 residues. CDR3: CASRNDLNTEAFF. The CDR3 DNA reads as TGTGCCAGCAGGAACGACTTGAACACTGAAGCTTTCTTT.

The chain has TRBV19 and TRBJ1-2; D uncertain. From germline, CDR1 is LNHDA and CDR2 SQIVND (reference sequence). The V end lost 5 bases, the J end lost 3 bases, and 10 bases lay between the germline ends. The CDR3 is made up of 13 amino acids. The CDR3 nucleotides read TGTGCCAGTAGTGGCAGGCGAGACTATGGCTACACCTTC. This encodes CASSGRRDYGYTF.

V usage is TRBV10-3 and J usage is TRBJ2-2; 8 bases map to TRBD1. The CDR3 is 13 amino acids. The germline V gene encodes CDR1 ENHRY and CDR2 SYGVKD. Trimming at V came to 6 bases and at J to 4 bases, leaving 1 base not matched to a gene. Written as DNA, the CDR3 is TGTGCCATCAGCGACAGGGGCACCGGGGAGCTGTTTTTT. This codes for CAISDRGTGELFF.